This T cell receptor beta chain was sequenced during a study of T cells in Graves' hyperthyroidism and ophthalmopathy. The CDR3 contains 14 residues. Trimming pared 9 bases from V and 0 bases from J, leaving 11 bases between. This clonotype was recorded at least ten times. TCR beta CDR3 regions were amplified from RNA transcripts. Carried out on the TCR CDR3, a first-round RT-PCR used the HTBI primer set. TCRdb reanalysed the multiplex PCR reads using MiXCR and keeps one entry per CDR3 protein. The sample has about 130,000 distinct CDR3 sequences; approximately 20% are singletons. Material: blood. The chain has TRBV12-3 or TRBV12-4 and TRBJ2-2; weak D call: TRBD1 (5 bases). This receptor was taken from a woman between 45 and 60 years old with Graves' hyperthyroidism that later progressed to Graves' ophthalmopathy. The CDR3 DNA is TGTGCCAGTTCGCCAGGGCCGAACACCGGGGAGCTGTTTTTT. It encodes CASSPGPNTGELFF.